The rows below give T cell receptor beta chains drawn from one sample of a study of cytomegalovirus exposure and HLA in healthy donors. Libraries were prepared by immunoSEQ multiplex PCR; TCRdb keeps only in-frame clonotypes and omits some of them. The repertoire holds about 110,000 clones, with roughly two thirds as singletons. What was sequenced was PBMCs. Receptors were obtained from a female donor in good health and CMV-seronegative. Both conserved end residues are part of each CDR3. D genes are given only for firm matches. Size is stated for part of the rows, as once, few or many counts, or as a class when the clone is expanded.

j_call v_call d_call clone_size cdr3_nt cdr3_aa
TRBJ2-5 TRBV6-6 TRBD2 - TGTGCCAGCAGGGGGGGTGGGAGGGTACTCCAAGAGACCCAGTACTTC CASRGGGRVLQETQYF
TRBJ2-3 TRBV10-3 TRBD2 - TGTGCCATCAGTGGTTTGGCCGGGGGGACGGGAGATACGCAGTATTTT CAISGLAGGTGDTQYF
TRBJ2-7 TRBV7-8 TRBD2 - TGTGCCAGCAGCTTCTCGCCTAGCGGGAGAGCCTACGAGCAGTACTTC CASSFSPSGRAYEQYF
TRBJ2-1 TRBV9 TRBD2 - TGTGCCAGCAGCGGAGCGGGACTACCACTGAGCTCCTACAATGAGCAGTTCTTC CASSGAGLPLSSYNEQFF
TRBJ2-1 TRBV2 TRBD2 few TGTGCCAGTGTGCCGGGACTAGTCAATGAGCAGTTCTTC CASVPGLVNEQFF
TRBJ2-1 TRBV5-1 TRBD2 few TGCGCCAGCAGCTTGGTCGGGACTAGCGGTAATGAGCAGTTCTTC CASSLVGTSGNEQFF
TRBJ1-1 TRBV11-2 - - TGTGCCAGCAGCTTTTCGGGGAGCGCTGAAGCTTTCTTT CASSFSGSAEAFF
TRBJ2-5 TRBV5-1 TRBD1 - TGCGCCAGCAGCATCGGACAGGGACGAGATGAGACCCAGTACTTC CASSIGQGRDETQYF
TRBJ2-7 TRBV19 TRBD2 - TGTGCCAGTAGTCAACTAGCGGAGACCTACGAGCAGTACTTC CASSQLAETYEQYF
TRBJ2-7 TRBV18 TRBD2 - TGTGCCAGCTCAATAGCGGGACGACCGTACGAGCAGTACTTC CASSIAGRPYEQYF
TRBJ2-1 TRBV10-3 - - TGTGCCATCAGTGATTCAGGGGATAGGGAGCAGTTCTTC CAISDSGDREQFF
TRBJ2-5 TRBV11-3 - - TGTGCCAGCAGCTTAGCTGCGAACCCCAAAGAGACCCAGTACTTC CASSLAANPKETQYF
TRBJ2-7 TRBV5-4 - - TGTGCCAGCAGCCCACTAGCGTGGGGGCCGGGCGAGCAGTACTTC CASSPLAWGPGEQYF
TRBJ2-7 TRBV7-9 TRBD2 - TGTGCCAGCAGCACTTCTAGCGGACACCTCTCCTACGAGCAGTACTTC CASSTSSGHLSYEQYF
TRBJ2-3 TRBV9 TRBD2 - TGTGCCAGCAGCCAATCCACTAGCGGATTTAGAGATACGCAGTATTTT CASSQSTSGFRDTQYF
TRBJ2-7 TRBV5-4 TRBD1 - TGTGCCAGCAGCTTAAAGGGACAGGGTTACTACGAGCAGTACTTC CASSLKGQGYYEQYF
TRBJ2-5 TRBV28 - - TGTGCCAGCAGTTTCCCTCTCCCGGGAGTAGATGAGACCCAGTACTTC CASSFPLPGVDETQYF
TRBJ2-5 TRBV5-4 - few TGTGCCAGCAGCGACGCCCGAGGAGGAGAGACCCAGTACTTC CASSDARGGETQYF
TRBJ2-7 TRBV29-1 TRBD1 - TGCAGCGTGATGACAGGGATCTCCTACGAGCAGTACTTC CSVMTGISYEQYF
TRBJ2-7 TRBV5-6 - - TGTGCCAGCAGCGGCAGAAGAGCCCCGGGAACCTACGAGCAGTACTTC CASSGRRAPGTYEQYF
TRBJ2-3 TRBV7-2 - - TGTGCCAGCACCATGACAGGTACAGATACGCAGTATTTT CASTMTGTDTQYF
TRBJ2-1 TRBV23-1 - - TGCGCCAGCAGTCGCGAAACCGGCGAAGGGGTGGTCTACAATGAGCAGTTCTTC CASSRETGEGVVYNEQFF
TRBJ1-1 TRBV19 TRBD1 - TGTGCCAGTAGGAAACAGGGGTCGAACACTGAAGCTTTCTTT CASRKQGSNTEAFF
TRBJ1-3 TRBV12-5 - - TGTGCTAGTGGTTTGGACAGACGTGGAAACACCATATATTTT CASGLDRRGNTIYF
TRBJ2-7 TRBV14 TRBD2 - TGTGCCAGCAGTTTGACTAGCGGGAGGTTCCACGAGCAGTACTTC CASSLTSGRFHEQYF
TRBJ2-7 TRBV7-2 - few TGTGCCAGCAGCCCCCGACAGCTAAAGGCGAGCGAGCAGTACTTC CASSPRQLKASEQYF
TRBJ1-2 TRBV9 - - TGTGCCAGCAGCGTAGCAGCCACCTTTGGGGGGGATGGCTACACCTTC CASSVAATFGGDGYTF
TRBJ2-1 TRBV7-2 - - TGTGCCAGCAGCTTACGCGGGACCTACAATGAGCAGTTCTTC CASSLRGTYNEQFF
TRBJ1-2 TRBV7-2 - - TGTGCCAGCAGCTTAGCGGGTGGCAGGGGCAACTATGGCTACACCTTC CASSLAGGRGNYGYTF
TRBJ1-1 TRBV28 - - TGTGCCAGCAGCCCGGGAGGATTGAACACTGAAGCTTTCTTT CASSPGGLNTEAFF
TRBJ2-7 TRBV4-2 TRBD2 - TGTGCCAGCAGCCAAGAGGCTAGCGGGACCCCCTACGAGCAGTACTTC CASSQEASGTPYEQYF
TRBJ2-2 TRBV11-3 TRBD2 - TGTGCCAGCAGCCGAGGACTAGCGGCGTCTGACGGGGAGCTGTTTTTT CASSRGLAASDGELFF
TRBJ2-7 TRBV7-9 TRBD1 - TGTGCCAGCAGCTTAGGGGGACAGGGGGCAGACGAGCAGTACTTC CASSLGGQGADEQYF
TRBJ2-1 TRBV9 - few TGTGCCAGCAGCGAGGCGGACAGTACAACGCAGTTCTTC CASSEADSTTQFF
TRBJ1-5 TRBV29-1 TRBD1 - TGCAGCGGGGGACAGTTGGGTCAGCCCCAGCATTTT CSGGQLGQPQHF
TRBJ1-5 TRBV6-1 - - TGTGCCAGCAGTGAAGAGCGCTGGCGGCCCCAGCATTTT CASSEERWRPQHF
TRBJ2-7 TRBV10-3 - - TGTGCCATCAGCCCATCTAAAGCGACTGCCGCCTACGAGCAGTACTTC CAISPSKATAAYEQYF
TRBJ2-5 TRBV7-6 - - TGTGCCAGCAGCCCCTCGCCACCTTCCGGGGGGACCCAGTACTTC CASSPSPPSGGTQYF
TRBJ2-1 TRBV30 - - TGTGCCTGGAGTTTAGCGGTAACCTACAATGAGCAGTTCTTC CAWSLAVTYNEQFF
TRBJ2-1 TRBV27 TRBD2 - TGTGCCAGCAGTCAACTAGCGTTTAGCTCCTACAATGAGCAGTTCTTC CASSQLAFSSYNEQFF
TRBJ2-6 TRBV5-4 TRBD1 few TGTGCCAGCAGCTTGCAGGGGGTCTCTGGGGCCAACGTCCTGACTTTC CASSLQGVSGANVLTF
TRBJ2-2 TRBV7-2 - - TGTGCCAGCAGCCCCGGGGTTGCCGGGGAGCTGTTTTTT CASSPGVAGELFF
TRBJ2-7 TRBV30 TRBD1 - TGTGCCTGGAACCGGGACAGGGAGTACTACGAGCAGTACTTC CAWNRDREYYEQYF
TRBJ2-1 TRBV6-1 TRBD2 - TGTGCCAGCAGTGGACTCCGGGCTAGCGGGAGGGACAATGAGCAGTTCTTC CASSGLRASGRDNEQFF
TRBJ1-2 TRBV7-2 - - TGTGCCAGCAGCCCCCGGAGGGGACATGGCTACACCTTC CASSPRRGHGYTF
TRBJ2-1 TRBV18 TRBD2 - TGTGCCAGCTCACCACCGGGACGGACTAGGGGAAATGAGCAGTTCTTC CASSPPGRTRGNEQFF
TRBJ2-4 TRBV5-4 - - TGTGCCAGCAGCTTGGGTGCAGGGCGGCCGCACATTCAGTACTTC CASSLGAGRPHIQYF
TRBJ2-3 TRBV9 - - TGTGCCAGCAGCGCCACTTGGAGGCCGAGCACAGATACGCAGTATTTT CASSATWRPSTDTQYF
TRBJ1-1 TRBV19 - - TGTGCCAGTAGTCTTCACAGGGTGCGGAACACTGAAGCTTTCTTT CASSLHRVRNTEAFF
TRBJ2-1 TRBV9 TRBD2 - TGTGCCAGCAGCGTAGGGGGACTAGCGGGACCCTACAATGAGCAGTTCTTC CASSVGGLAGPYNEQFF
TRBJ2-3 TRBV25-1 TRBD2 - TGTGCCAGCAGTGAATGGGACGGGAGGGCTTCAGATACGCAGTATTTT CASSEWDGRASDTQYF
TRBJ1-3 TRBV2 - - TGTGCCAGCAGTGAACTAGGGAGCTCTGGAAACACCATATATTTT CASSELGSSGNTIYF
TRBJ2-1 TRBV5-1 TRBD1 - TGCGCCAGCAGCTTGATGACAGGGGATACCTACAATGAGCAGTTCTTC CASSLMTGDTYNEQFF
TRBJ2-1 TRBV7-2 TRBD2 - TGTGCCAGCAGCTTAGCGGGGCGGGGGAATGAGCAGTTCTTC CASSLAGRGNEQFF
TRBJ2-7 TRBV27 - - TGTGCCAGCAGTCCTCGACTAGGGTGGTTGGACGAGCAGTACTTC CASSPRLGWLDEQYF
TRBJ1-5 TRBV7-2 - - TGTGCCAGCAGCCCGCCGGGTTTGGCCCAGCATTTT CASSPPGLAQHF
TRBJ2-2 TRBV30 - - TGTGCCTGGAGTCCCCTTGGGGGGTCGAACACCGGGGAGCTGTTTTTT CAWSPLGGSNTGELFF